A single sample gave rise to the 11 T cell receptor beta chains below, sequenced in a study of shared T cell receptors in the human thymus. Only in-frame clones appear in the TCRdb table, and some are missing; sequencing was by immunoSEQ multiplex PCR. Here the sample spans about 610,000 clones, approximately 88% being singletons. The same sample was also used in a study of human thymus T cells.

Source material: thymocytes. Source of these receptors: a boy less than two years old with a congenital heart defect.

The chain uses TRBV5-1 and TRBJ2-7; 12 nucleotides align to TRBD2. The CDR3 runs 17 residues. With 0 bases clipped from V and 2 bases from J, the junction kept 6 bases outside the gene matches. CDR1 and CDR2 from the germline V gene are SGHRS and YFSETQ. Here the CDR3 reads CASSLAASGRGTYEQYF. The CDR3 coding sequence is TGCGCCAGCAGCTTGGCGGCTAGCGGGAGGGGAACCTACGAGCAGTACTTC.

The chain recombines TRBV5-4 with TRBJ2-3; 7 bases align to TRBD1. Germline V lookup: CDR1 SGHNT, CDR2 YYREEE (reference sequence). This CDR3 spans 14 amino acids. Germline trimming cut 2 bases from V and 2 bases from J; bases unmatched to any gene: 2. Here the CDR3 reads CASSLQGITDTQYF. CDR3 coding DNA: TGTGCCAGCAGCTTACAGGGGATCACAGATACGCAGTATTTT.

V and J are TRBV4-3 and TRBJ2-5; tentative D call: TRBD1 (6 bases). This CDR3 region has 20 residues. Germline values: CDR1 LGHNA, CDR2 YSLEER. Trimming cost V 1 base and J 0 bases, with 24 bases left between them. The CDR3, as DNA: TGCGCCAGCAGCCAAGTAACTACTTCATTCAGGGGCCCAAACCAAGAGACCCAGTACTTC. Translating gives CASSQVTTSFRGPNQETQYF.

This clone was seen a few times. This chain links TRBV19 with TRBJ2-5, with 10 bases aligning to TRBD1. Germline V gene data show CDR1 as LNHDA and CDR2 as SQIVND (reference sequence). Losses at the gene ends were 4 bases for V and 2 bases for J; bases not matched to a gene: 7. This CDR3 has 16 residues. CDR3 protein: CASSSLRDRGQETQYF. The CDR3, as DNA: TGTGCCAGTAGTAGCCTCCGGGACAGGGGACAAGAGACCCAGTACTTC.

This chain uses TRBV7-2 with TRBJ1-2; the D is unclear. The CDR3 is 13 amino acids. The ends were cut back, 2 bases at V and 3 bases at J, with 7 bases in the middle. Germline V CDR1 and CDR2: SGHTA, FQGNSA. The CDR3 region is CASSLSRDYGYTF. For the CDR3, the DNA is TGTGCCAGCAGCTTATCCCGTGACTATGGCTACACCTTC.

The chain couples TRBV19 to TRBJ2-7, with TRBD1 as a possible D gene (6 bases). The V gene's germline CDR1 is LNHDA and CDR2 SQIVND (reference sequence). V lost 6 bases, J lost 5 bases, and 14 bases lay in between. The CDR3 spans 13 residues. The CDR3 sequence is CASSHRVAHEQYF. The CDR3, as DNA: TGTGCCAGTAGCCACAGGGTGGCCCACGAGCAGTACTTC.

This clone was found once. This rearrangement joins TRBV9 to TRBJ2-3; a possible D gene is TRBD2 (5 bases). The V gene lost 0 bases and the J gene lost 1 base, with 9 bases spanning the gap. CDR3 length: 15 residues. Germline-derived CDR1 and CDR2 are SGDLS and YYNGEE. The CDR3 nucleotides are TGTGCCAGCAGCGTAGGAGCGAGGGGCACAGATACGCAGTATTTT. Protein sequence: CASSVGARGTDTQYF.

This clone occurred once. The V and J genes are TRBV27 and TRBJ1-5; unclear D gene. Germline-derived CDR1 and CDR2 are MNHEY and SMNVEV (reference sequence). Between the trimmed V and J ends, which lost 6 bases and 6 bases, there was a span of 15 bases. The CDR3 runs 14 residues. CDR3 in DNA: TGTGCCAGCAGCCTCCACAGAATGGGTCAGCCCCAGCATTTT. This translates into CASSLHRMGQPQHF.

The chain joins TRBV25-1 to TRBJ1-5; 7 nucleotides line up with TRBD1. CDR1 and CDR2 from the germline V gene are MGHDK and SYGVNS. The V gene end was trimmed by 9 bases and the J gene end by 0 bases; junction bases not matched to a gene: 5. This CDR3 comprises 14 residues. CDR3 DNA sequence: TGTGCCAGAGGGGACAGAGATAGCAATCAGCCCCAGCATTTT. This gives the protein CARGDRDSNQPQHF. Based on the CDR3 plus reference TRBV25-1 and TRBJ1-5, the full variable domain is EADIYQTPRYLVIGTGKKITLECSQTMGHDKMYWYQQDPGMELHLIHYSYGVNSTEKGDLSSESTVSRIRTEHFPLTLESARPSHTSQYLCARGDRDSNQPQHFGDGTRLSIL.

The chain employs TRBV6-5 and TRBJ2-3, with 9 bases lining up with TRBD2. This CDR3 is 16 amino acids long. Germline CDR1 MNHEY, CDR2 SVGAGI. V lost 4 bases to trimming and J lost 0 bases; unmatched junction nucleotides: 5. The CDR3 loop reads CASSCGLASSTDTQYF. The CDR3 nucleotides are TGTGCCAGCAGTTGCGGACTAGCGTCTAGCACAGATACGCAGTATTTT.

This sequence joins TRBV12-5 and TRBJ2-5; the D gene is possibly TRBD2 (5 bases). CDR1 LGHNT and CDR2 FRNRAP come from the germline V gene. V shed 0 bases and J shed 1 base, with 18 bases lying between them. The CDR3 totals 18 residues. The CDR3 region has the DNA TGTGCTAGTGGTTTGGTAGGTCGTCCGAGGGCGGGCCAAGAGACCCAGTACTTC. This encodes CASGLVGRPRAGQETQYF. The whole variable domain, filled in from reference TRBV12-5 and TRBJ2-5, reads DARVTQTPRHKVTEMGQEVTMRCQPILGHNTVFWYRQTMMQGLELLAYFRNRAPLDDSGMPKDRFSAEMPDATLATLKIQPSEPRDSAVYFCASGLVGRPRAGQETQYFGPGTRLLVL.